This TCR beta chain was sequenced for a study of blood T cell repertoires in COVID-19. TCRdb keeps only in-frame clones here, not all; method: immunoSEQ multiplex PCR. The sample lists roughly 190,000 clones; 70% to 90% were seen once. The J segment lost 4 bases and the V segment lost 3 bases, leaving 9 bases of the junction unmatched. In germline, CDR1 is SGDLS, CDR2 YYNGEE. This CDR3 contains 15 residues. Sequences were obtained from peripheral blood. V usage is TRBV9 and J usage is TRBJ1-1, with 7 bases aligning to TRBD1. The TCR sequence derives from an elderly woman in a cohort sampled during active or convalescent COVID-19. CDR3: CASSAQDRAGTEAFF. CDR3 nucleotides: TGTGCCAGCAGCGCTCAAGACAGGGCGGGCACTGAAGCTTTCTTT.